The present T cell receptor beta chain was sequenced within a study of blood T cells in healthy people across ages. Across the study: Per two T cells, about one barcoded beta molecule was captured through template switching.

The CDR3 totals 17 residues. Trimming cost V 0 bases and J 7 bases, with 22 bases left between them. The germline V gene encodes CDR1 SGHKS and CDR2 YYEKEE (reference sequence). A second about 6 to 12 cycle PCR used barcoded and J-beta primers. TCRdb called the 5' RACE reads again in MiXCR, with one record for every CDR3 protein. The sample yields 580,000 or so distinct CDR3 sequences, 40% to 55% seen once. Isolated per sample were at least 6 million PBMCs. This clonotype was observed a few times. The gene calls are TRBV5-5 and TRBJ2-5, with D hard to call. The sequence came from a man older than 75 in good health. The source material was blood. The CDR3 sequence: CASSLAPTRIFEGTQYF. For the CDR3, the DNA is TGTGCCAGCAGCTTGGCGCCGACACGAATTTTCGAAGGGACCCAGTACTTC.